This T cell receptor beta chain was observed in a study of blood T cell repertoires in COVID-19. Background on the study: Spain, Italy and the United States supplied samples that represented acute and convalescent COVID-19. PBMCs, B-cell-depleted T cells, or T cells were the source of the cDNA or gDNA that made up the material.

The CDR3 sequence is 14 residues long. Looked up from germline, CDR1 is SGHAT and CDR2 is FQNNGV. With 5 bases clipped from V and 9 bases from J, the junction kept 8 bases outside the gene matches. Original processing notes: The assay estimated nucleated cells by amplifying reference gene primers. TCRdb keeps only in-frame clones here, not all; method: immunoSEQ multiplex PCR. Clone size and V and J calls were adopted from that table, with D and trimming inferred from the DNA. The top ten clones hold about 2% of a sample with 90,000 to 120,000 clones, 60% to 85% of them seen once. This chain joins TRBV11-2 and TRBJ2-1; 9 nucleotides align to TRBD1. This TCR came from a woman aged 40 to 50 with acute or convalescent COVID-19. The sample was peripheral blood. Here the CDR3 reads CASSPPGTGLEQFF. CDR3 DNA sequence: TGTGCCAGCAGCCCACCCGGGACAGGGCTTGAGCAGTTCTTC.